The subject of this entry is one TCR beta chain. The antigen it recognizes is unknown. The input lacks base qualities; no much larger clone sits a single base away. The cohort was made up of about 670 healthy bone marrow donors. At the time of sampling, every cohort member was nominally healthy, though immune exposures that went unrecorded were likely present. The donor was CMV seropositive and belonged to the group of 250 to 300 seropositive cohort members. A peripheral blood sample was provided by each donor, and peripheral blood mononuclear cells were used for TCR beta sequencing. The Qiagen DNeasy Blood Extraction Kit was used to extract genomic DNA from the blood cell samples. CDR1 is given as MDHEN and CDR2 as SYDVKM, both from the germline V gene. Counted from cysteine to phenylalanine, this CDR3 has 12 amino acids. Only CDR3 DNA remains: 36 bases, in frame from the first base. From V the trimming removes 9 bases and from J it removes 3 bases, while the gene matches leave 2 bases of the junction unaccounted for.

The library was obtained by the immunoSEQ multiplex PCR assay. A mixture of 60 forward primers for TCR Vbeta segments and 13 reverse primers for TCR Jbeta segments was used in the multiplex PCR. The CDR3 region of rearranged TCR beta genes was amplified from genomic DNA by a multiplex PCR assay. On the Illumina HiSeq System, the amplified TCR beta libraries were sequenced as 87-base-pair reads. For the original study's pipeline: A later analysis tallied roughly 78 million unique TCR beta chains across the 700 or so repertoires, and about 10 million of those chains were shared by two or more donors. To remove PCR and sequencing errors, raw reads were error-corrected and collapsed into unique sequences using a nearest-neighbor algorithm that merged closely related sequences. Alignment of CDR3 sequences to IMGT reference sequences was used to assign V, D and J gene segments. For a sequence to be retained, a match of at least six nucleotides to both a V gene segment and a J gene segment was required. A rearrangement counted as productive if the CDR3 had no stop codons and remained in frame with V and J, and every other rearrangement counted as non-productive. CDR3 was defined according to IMGT convention as the region running from the second conserved V-encoded cysteine to the conserved J-encoded phenylalanine. In an earlier analysis of around 570 of the donors, sequences lacking an unambiguous match to a single V gene segment were excluded. An earlier analysis of some 610 of the donors called V segments functional above 56.7% productive rearrangements and segregating when the between-donor standard deviation exceeded 5%. To diagnose cytomegalovirus status from the catalog of TCR beta chain sequences, a statistical classification framework was built. In a later analysis, V and J genes were assigned by comparing TCR nucleotide sequences against IMGT/GENE-DB human TR gene sequences. Using the TCRdist pipeline, a later analysis assigned CDR3 sequences along with most-parsimonious VDJ recombination scenarios. In a later analysis, every TCR beta chain was defined by the combination of its CDR3 amino acid sequence and its V-gene family, and reads without a unique V-gene family were dropped. A later analysis removed 600 or so highly shared, low-generation-probability nucleotide sequences to deal with suspected cross-contamination and a sequencing artifact. In a later analysis, a clonal expansion index was calculated for each public chain from normalized within-repertoire ranks of inferred template counts. A later analysis computed generation probabilities with a VDJ recombination model fitted to out-of-frame rearrangements, and checked the results against IGoR. Hypergeometric tests were used in a later analysis to score TCR-TCR, TCR-HLA and TCR-CMV co-occurrence, with a repertoire-size bias correction applied to the TCR pairs. A later analysis estimated false discovery rates by permuting HLA or CMV assignments 20 times. In a later analysis, co-occurring TCRs were grouped using DBSCAN, and TCRdist sequence similarity was added for clustering within HLA-allele-positive subsets. For co-occurrence clustering, repertoires with fewer than 30,000 or more than 120,000 public chains were excluded, along with about five repertoires with anomalous nucleotide sharing. Held by TCRdb, this immuneACCESS table contains in-frame sequences only and omits some clones. Under half of the omission traces to an unresolved V gene where checked; the cause of the rest is unknown. The V and J calls and clone size come from that table; D and trimming were worked out from the DNA. The sample table contains some 57,000 clones; only one count was recorded for roughly 90% of them. The ten largest clones capture approximately 1.6% of the sample.

This sample is drawn from a study of cytomegalovirus exposure and HLA in healthy donors (dated by TCRdb to about 2017). About the investigation overall: An earlier analysis of approximately 600 of the donors reported roughly 300 Gb of sequence data and 117 million unique TCR beta sequences from approximately 180 million T cells. An early release that covered about 600 HLA-typed donors contained approximately 300 gigabases of sequencing data and tens of millions of unique TCR sequences. Of the 350 to 400 genotyped donors, approximately 83% fell in the genetic ancestry cluster associated with self-reported Caucasian donors. The study aimed to test whether cataloging public T cell receptors could reveal signatures of past pathogen exposure. Using immunosequencing, the study profiled T cell repertoires from 550 to 750 subjects and related those repertoires to cytomegalovirus serostatus. In addition to the first cohort of approximately 670 subjects, a separate validation cohort of some 120 different subjects was used. High-throughput TCR immunosequencing, statistical association of individual TCRs with disease status, and machine learning were combined to predict cytomegalovirus infection status. A later analysis re-analyzed previously published TCR beta repertoires from 660 or so donors and added high-resolution HLA genotyping to study TCR occurrence patterns. In the later analysis, no new phenotypic data were used to find candidate immune exposures; instead, reliance was placed on TCR beta sequences and their occurrence across donors. An earlier analysis of around 540 of the donors applied high-throughput TCR beta sequencing to assess whether each TCR beta V gene segment acted as functional or pseudogenic. Donor age, sex, ethnicity and CMV serostatus were collected together with the repertoire data. A later genetic analysis took genome-wide SNP genotypes for about three fifths of the roughly 700 donors and used that subset as a discovery cohort. All discovery cohort repertoires had been generated on a single sequencing platform. HLA typing covered class I and class II loci at four-digit resolution. The number of donors typed differed by locus, with roughly 629-640 for A, B, C, DRB1 and DQB1, 522 for DQA1, 600 to 610 for DPA1, and about 450 for DPB1. Because of strong linkage in the cohort, 4 to 6 DR-DQ haplotypes were treated as single units for association and clustering. Among roughly 400 genotyped donors of the cohort, an average of roughly 230,000 unique TCR beta nucleotide sequences was sequenced per donor, of which about 18% were non-productive.

The paper's findings and limits, for the study overall: In vitro tests confirmed that a few of the cytomegalovirus-associated TCR beta chains recognize cytomegalovirus antigens. HLA typing was unavailable for some donors at each locus, so association tests used only the typed subset. In an earlier analysis of 450 to 750 of the donors, most TCR beta V segments appeared in productive rearrangements about 87% or about 30% of the time, broadly matching IMGT annotations. In both the original and validation cohorts, the classifier was reported to diagnose cytomegalovirus status with high specificity and sensitivity. When HLA alleles, especially DR and DQ, strongly co-occurred, attributing TCR associations to individual alleles was difficult. In a later analysis, HLA-associated TCR beta chains showed more clonal expansion and lower generation probabilities than non-associated chains that were equally common. The 87-base-pair reads could not distinguish some IMGT-functional V segments, including TRBV6-2 and TRBV6-3, so those segments were excluded. In a later genetic analysis, a missense DCLRE1C variant was associated with V-gene and J-gene trimming of TCR beta chains, and the association was replicated in an independent cohort. In this cohort, only TCR beta chains were sequenced, and detectable features were limited by the absence of alpha or paired-chain data. A cluster of highly shared sequence variants was judged likely to be a technical artifact of the sequencing pipeline. In a later analysis, most CMV-associated TCR beta chains were found to appear HLA-restricted, with HLA associations seemingly driven largely by CMV exposure. A further reported finding was that TCR beta sequences accurately predicted the HLA-A and HLA-B alleles for most subjects in the first cohort. Presence/absence analyses assumed roughly uniform sequencing depth across donors, an assumption that may not hold. Correlated functional status among segregating V segments might reflect linkage disequilibrium, but an unknown experimental factor could not be ruled out. The study gave a list of 150 to 200 TCR beta chains associated with cytomegalovirus. Approximately 18 rarely observed V segments, including chromosome 9 orphons, were excluded from the earlier analysis of 550 to 700 of the donors because counts were too low. According to the authors, the approach could potentially be generalized to other disease states and immunological phenotypes. A later genetic analysis reported fewer N-insertions in productive TCRs among donors in an Asian-associated ancestry cluster than the approximately 700-donor mean. Immune exposure information for the cohort was limited to CMV serostatus. In a later analysis, some 17,000 TCR beta sequences were associated with specific HLA alleles at a false discovery rate of 0.05. Several of the top co-occurrence clusters appeared to be linked to parvovirus B19, influenza, CMV and Epstein-Barr virus, according to a later analysis. Most TCR sequences were observed very rarely across donors, whereas some public TCRs were present in many individuals. According to a later analysis, TCR association rates differed among HLA loci, with DRB1 alleles showing the most associated TCRs and HLA-C alleles showing the fewest.

Sequenced: PBMCs. This TCR was sampled from a man aged 30 to 45 in good health and CMV-seropositive. Recombination joined TRBV28 with TRBJ2-5, and TRBD1 aligns with 9 junction nucleotides. The nucleotide sequence reads as follows: TGTGCCAGTAGGACAGGGGAAGAGACCCAGTACTTC. This yields the protein CASRTGEETQYF. Reference TRBV28 and TRBJ2-5 genes cover what lies past the CDR3, so the full variable domain is DVKVTQSSRYLVKRTGEKVFLECVQDMDHENMFWYRQDPGLGLRLIYFSYDVKMKEKGDIPEGYSVSREKKERFSLILESASTNQTSMYLCASRTGEETQYFGPGTRLLVL.